This T cell receptor beta chain was sequenced for a study of shared clonotypes between healthy human individuals. Study overall: The study used three CD4 naive, three CD4 memory, two CD8 naive and one CD8 memory plate per donor. General study points: Relative to clonotypes present in all four donors, those not shared had lower generation probabilities. Sharing across four donors was seen in around 5% of naive CD4 clonotypes.

This CDR3 spans 13 amino acids. Trimming cost V 6 bases and J 0 bases, with 5 bases left between them. Germline V gene data show CDR1 as LNHDA and CDR2 as SQIVND (reference sequence). In regard to this clone: What it binds is unknown. In the same sample, other DNA sequences code for this CDR3.

Assay runs were performed at deep level. Produced via immunoSEQ multiplex PCR; TCRdb's table is partial and in-frame only. The sample has roughly 1,100,000 clones, about 74% seen once. The sequence derives from a man in his late teens or twenties in good health. The chain uses TRBV19 and TRBJ2-2; the D is unclear. Material: memory CD4+ T cells sorted from blood. Documented subset: CD45RA-negative fraction. The CDR3 coding sequence is TGTGCCAGTAGCACTACGAACACCGGGGAGCTGTTTTTT. Translation: CASSTTNTGELFF.